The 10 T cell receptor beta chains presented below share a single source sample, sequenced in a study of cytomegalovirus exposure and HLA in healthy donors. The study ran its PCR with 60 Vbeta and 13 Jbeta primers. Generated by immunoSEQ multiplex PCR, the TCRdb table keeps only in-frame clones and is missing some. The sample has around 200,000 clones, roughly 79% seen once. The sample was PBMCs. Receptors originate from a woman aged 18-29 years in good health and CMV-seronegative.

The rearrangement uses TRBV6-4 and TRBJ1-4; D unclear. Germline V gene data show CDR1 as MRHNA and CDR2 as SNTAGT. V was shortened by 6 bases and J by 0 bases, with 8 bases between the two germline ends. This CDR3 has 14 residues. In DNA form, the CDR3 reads TGTGCCAGCAGCTCGACTGCAACTAATGAAAAACTGTTTTTT. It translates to CASSSTATNEKLFF.

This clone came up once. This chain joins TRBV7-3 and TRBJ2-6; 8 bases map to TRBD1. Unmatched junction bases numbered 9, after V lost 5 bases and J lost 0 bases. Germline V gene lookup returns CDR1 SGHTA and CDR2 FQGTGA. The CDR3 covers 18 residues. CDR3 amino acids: CASSQSGQGISGANVLTF. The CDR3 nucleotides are TGTGCCAGCAGCCAGAGCGGACAGGGCATCTCTGGGGCCAACGTCCTGACTTTC. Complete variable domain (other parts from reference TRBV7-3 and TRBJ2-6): GAGVSQTPSNKVTEKGKYVELRCDPISGHTALYWYRQSLGQGPEFLIYFQGTGAADDSGLPNDRFFAVRPEGSVSTLKIQRTERGDSAVYLCASSQSGQGISGANVLTFGAGSRLTVL.

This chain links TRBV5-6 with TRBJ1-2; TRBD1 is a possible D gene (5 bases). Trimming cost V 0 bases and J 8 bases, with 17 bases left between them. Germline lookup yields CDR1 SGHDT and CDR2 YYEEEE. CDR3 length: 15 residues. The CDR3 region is CASSLGAKAGPGYTF. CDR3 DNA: TGTGCCAGCAGCTTGGGGGCAAAGGCAGGGCCCGGCTACACCTTC.

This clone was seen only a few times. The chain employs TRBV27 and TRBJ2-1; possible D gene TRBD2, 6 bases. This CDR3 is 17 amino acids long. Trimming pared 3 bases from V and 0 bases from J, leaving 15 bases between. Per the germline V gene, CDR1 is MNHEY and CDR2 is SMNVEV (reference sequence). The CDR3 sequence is CASSFYYGGDSYNEQFF. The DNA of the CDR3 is TGTGCCAGCAGTTTTTATTATGGCGGGGACTCCTACAATGAGCAGTTCTTC.

The CDR3 DNA is TGTGCCAGCAGACTACTCGGACAGCTATATGGCTACACCTTC. Translating gives CASRLLGQLYGYTF. The chain employs TRBV6-5 and TRBJ1-2; D might be TRBD1 (6 bases). Germline CDR1 is MNHEY and CDR2 is SVGAGI. The CDR3 length is 14 residues. V dropped 6 bases and J dropped 5 bases, with 16 bases sitting between them.

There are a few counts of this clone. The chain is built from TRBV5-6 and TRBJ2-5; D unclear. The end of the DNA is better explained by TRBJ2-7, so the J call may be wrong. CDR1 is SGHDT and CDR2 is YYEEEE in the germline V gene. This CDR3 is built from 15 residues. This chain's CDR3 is CASSNPANQPYEQYF. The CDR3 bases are TGTGCCAGCTCAAACCCAGCGAACCAGCCCTACGAGCAGTACTTC.

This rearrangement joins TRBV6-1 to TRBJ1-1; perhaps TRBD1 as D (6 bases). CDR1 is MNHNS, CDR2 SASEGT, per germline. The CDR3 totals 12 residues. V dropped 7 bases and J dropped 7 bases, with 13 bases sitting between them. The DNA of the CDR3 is TGTGCCAGCACCTTGAGGGGGTTTGAAGCTTTCTTT. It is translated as CASTLRGFEAFF.

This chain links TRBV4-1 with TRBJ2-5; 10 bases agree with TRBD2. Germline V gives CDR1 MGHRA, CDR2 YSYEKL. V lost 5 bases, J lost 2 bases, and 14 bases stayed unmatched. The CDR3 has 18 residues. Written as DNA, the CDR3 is TGCGCCAGCAGCTCGTCTAGCGGGGGAGCTAGGATACAAGAGACCCAGTACTTC. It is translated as CASSSSSGGARIQETQYF.

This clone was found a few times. CDR3 sequence: CASSTEGRSTEAFF. DNA for the CDR3: TGTGCCAGTAGTACTGAGGGGAGGAGTACTGAAGCTTTCTTT. This chain joins TRBV19 and TRBJ1-1; D might be TRBD1 (5 bases). Looked up from germline, CDR1 is LNHDA and CDR2 is SQIVND (reference sequence). The CDR3 is made up of 14 amino acids. Trimming left V 4 bases short and J 5 bases short, with 14 bases between.

CDR3 sequence (DNA): TGTGCCAGCAGTTTAGGATCAGGGGTTGGCTATGGCTACACCTTC. Protein: CASSLGSGVGYGYTF. The J gene is TRBJ1-2, the V gene TRBV28; tentatively, D is TRBD1 (6 bases). Trimming stripped 2 bases from V and 4 bases from J, with 14 bases between. Per the germline V gene, CDR1 is MDHEN and CDR2 is SYDVKM. This CDR3 has 15 amino acids.